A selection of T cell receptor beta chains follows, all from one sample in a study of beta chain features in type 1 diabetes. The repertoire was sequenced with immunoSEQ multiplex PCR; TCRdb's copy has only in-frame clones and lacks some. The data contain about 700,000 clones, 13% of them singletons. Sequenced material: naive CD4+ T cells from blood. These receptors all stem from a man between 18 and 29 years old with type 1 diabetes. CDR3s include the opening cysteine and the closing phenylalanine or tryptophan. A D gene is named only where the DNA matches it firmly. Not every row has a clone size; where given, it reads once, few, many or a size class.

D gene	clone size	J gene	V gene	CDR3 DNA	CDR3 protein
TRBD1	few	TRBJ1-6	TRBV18	TGTGCCAGCTCACCCCAGGGACAGACAAATTCACCCCTCCACTTT	CASSPQGQTNSPLHF
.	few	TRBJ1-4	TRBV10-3	TGTGCCATCAGGGGACTGAACAATGAAAAACTGTTTTTT	CAIRGLNNEKLFF
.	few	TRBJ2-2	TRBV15	TGTGCCACCAGCAGAGATCTCACAAACACCGGGGAGCTGTTTTTT	CATSRDLTNTGELFF
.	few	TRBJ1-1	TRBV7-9	TGTGCCAGCAGCCTAGCCGGGACATCGGAGGCTTTCTTT	CASSLAGTSEAFF
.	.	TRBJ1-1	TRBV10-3	TGTGCCGCCTCGGGGGGCACTGAAGCTTTCTTT	CAASGGTEAFF
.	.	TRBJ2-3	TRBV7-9	TGTGCCAGCAGCTTAGGTCGGGGAGATACGCAGTATTTT	CASSLGRGDTQYF
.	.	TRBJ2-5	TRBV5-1	TGCGCCAGCAGCTTGGCCAGTGGCTCCGCGACCCAGTACTTC	CASSLASGSATQYF
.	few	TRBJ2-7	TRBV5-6	TGTGCCAGCAGCCGAGTCGGAATACTAGTTTCCTACGAGCAGTACTTC	CASSRVGILVSYEQYF
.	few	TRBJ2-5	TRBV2	TGTGCCAGCAGAGGCGGGACGCAAGAGACCCAGTACTTC	CASRGGTQETQYF
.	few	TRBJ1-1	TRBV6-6	TGTGCCAGCAGTAAAACGAACACTGAAGCTTTCTTT	CASSKTNTEAFF
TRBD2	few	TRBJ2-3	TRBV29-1	TGCAGCGTTCAAGCGCTAGCGGGGACGGATACGCAGTATTTT	CSVQALAGTDTQYF
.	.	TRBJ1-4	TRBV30	TGTGCCTGGAGTAGTGTATTGGCGAAACTGTTTTTT	CAWSSVLAKLFF
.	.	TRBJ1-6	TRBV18	TGTGCCAGCTCACCCCCTTGGGGGAGGGATTCACCCCTCCACTTT	CASSPPWGRDSPLHF
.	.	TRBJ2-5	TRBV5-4	TGTGCCAGCAGCTCTAAACCGGGACTCCAATCTTCGTACCAAGAGACCCAGTACTTC	CASSSKPGLQSSYQETQYF
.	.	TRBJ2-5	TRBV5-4	TGTGCCAGCAGCTCCGAGAACCAAGAGACCCAGTACTTC	CASSSENQETQYF
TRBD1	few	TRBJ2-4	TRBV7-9	TGTGCCAGCAGCGCCCGGACAGGGGACAAAAACATTCAGTACTTC	CASSARTGDKNIQYF
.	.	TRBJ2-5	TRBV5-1	TGCGCCAGCAGCTTTCCGGACGGACCCCAAGAGACCCAGTACTTC	CASSFPDGPQETQYF
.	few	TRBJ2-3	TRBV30	TGTGCCTGGTCACGGGCGGATACGCAGTATTTT	CAWSRADTQYF
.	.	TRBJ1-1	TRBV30	TGTGCCTGGAGCCCGGGCACTGAAGCTTTCTTT	CAWSPGTEAFF
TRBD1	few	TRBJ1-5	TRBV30	TGTGCCTGGAATTTGGACAGGGATCAGCCCCAGCATTTT	CAWNLDRDQPQHF
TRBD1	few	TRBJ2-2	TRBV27	TGTGCCAGCAGTTTGCGGTCGACGACAGGGGTAGCCGGGGAGCTGTTTTTT	CASSLRSTTGVAGELFF
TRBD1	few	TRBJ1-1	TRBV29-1	TGCAGCGTTGCGGGACAGGTAAACACTGAAGCTTTCTTT	CSVAGQVNTEAFF
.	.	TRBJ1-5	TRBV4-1	TGCGCCAGCAGCCAAGATAACCTCGGGGATAGCAATCAGCCCCAGCATTTT	CASSQDNLGDSNQPQHF
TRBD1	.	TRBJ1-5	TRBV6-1	TGTGCCGTTCAGGACAGGCCGACCAATCAGCCCCAGCATTTT	CAVQDRPTNQPQHF
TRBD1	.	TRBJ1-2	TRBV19	TGTGCCAGTACCGAGCTCATTCGTGGACAGGGGAACTATGGCTACACCTTC	CASTELIRGQGNYGYTF
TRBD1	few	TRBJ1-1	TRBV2	TGTGCCAGCAGCGGGCAGGGGGGAACTGAAGCTTTCTTT	CASSGQGGTEAFF